One T cell receptor (beta chain) is described in this entry. The record originates from a study of blood T cell repertoires in COVID-19. One Seattle source followed patients from active infection through their disease course. TCRdb keeps only in-frame clones here, not all; method: immunoSEQ multiplex PCR. The data contain 250,000 to 300,000 clones, about 88% of them seen just once; the ten biggest clones take up approximately 10%. Sequences were obtained from peripheral blood. This TCR was sampled from a young woman with COVID-19, enrolled during active disease.

The CDR3 region is CASSDVSTDTQYF. The CDR3 nucleotides read TGTGCCAGCAGTGACGTATCCACAGATACGCAGTATTTT. The chain has TRBV6-4 and TRBJ2-3, with D uncertain. The ends were cut back, 2 bases at V and 2 bases at J, with 5 bases in the middle. The germline CDR1 and CDR2 sequences are MRHNA and SNTAGT. The CDR3 totals 13 residues.